The 25 T cell receptor beta chains listed next were all sequenced from one sample in a study. Tregs were sorted as CD4+CD25+CD127-/low cells. In TCRdb, the 5' RACE reads were re-called with MiXCR into one record per CDR3 protein. The data show over 45,000 distinct CDR3 sequences, about 25% seen once. Specimen: tumor-infiltrating Tregs sorted from the breast tumor. All receptors come from a female donor with breast cancer.

Regarding this clonotype: Compared with germline, one end of the junction differs, possibly owing to a read error. This rearrangement joins TRBV20-1 to TRBJ1-6; a possible D gene is TRBD1 (6 bases). Germline V gene sequence: CDR1 DFQATT, CDR2 SNEGSKA (reference sequence). CDR3 size: 16 residues. The chain's CDR3 is CSASTGHSSYNSPPHF. CDR3 DNA sequence: TGCAGTGCTAGTACGGGACACTCCTCCTATAACTCACCCCCCCACTTT.

At least ten counts were recorded for this clonotype. The gene calls are TRBV5-1 and TRBJ2-3; either TRBD1 or TRBD2 may supply D (5 bases each). Germline CDR1 is SGHRS and CDR2 is YFSETQ. This CDR3 comprises 15 residues. V lost 3 bases and J lost 6, with 17 bases in between. The CDR3 nucleotides are TGCGCCAGCAGCTCCAGCGGACACATCGGGGATACGCAGTATTTT. Translated, it gives CASSSSGHIGDTQYF.

This clonotype has just a few counts. The V call is TRBV5-1, the J call TRBJ2-1; 9 nucleotides match TRBD2. V gave up 4 bases and J gave up 4 bases; unmatched junction bases: 9. The germline gives CDR1 SGHRS, CDR2 YFSETQ. The CDR3 sequence is 16 residues long. The CDR3 here is CASSAQAGGLYNEQFF. The CDR3 DNA follows: TGCGCCAGCAGCGCCCAAGCGGGGGGCCTTTACAATGAGCAGTTCTTC.

This clonotype has at least ten counts. This chain uses TRBV5-1 with TRBJ2-5; 9 bases are a match to TRBD2. Germline loops: CDR1 SGHRS, CDR2 YFSETQ. Germline trimming cut 4 bases from V and 4 bases from J; bases unmatched to any gene: 8. This CDR3 has 15 amino acids. The CDR3 DNA follows: TGCGCCAGCAGCCTCTGGAGTAGCGGGGGAGAGACCCAGTACTTC. Translating gives CASSLWSSGGETQYF.

As regards this clonotype: At one boundary the junction diverges from the germline segment, which might be a read error. The V call is TRBV6-5, the J call TRBJ1-6; no reliable D call. The germline CDR1 and CDR2 sequences are MNHEY and SVGAGI. The CDR3 totals 15 residues. The CDR3 region is CAGSPRSCHNSPLHF. The CDR3 DNA is TGTGCCGGCAGCCCCCGAAGCTGTCATAATTCACCCCTCCACTTT.

Turning to this clonotype: The junction shows a germline mismatch at one end, possibly a read error. The chain uses TRBV11-1 and TRBJ2-1; D possibly corresponds to TRBD2 (5 bases). The germline gives CDR1 SGHAT, CDR2 FQDESV (reference sequence). The CDR3 totals 14 residues. The CDR3 is CTSSLGSEVNEQFF. The CDR3 DNA is TGTACCAGCAGCTTAGGGAGCGAGGTTAATGAGCAGTTCTTC.

The rearrangement uses TRBV12-3 or TRBV12-4 and TRBJ2-7; 9 bases align to TRBD1. The CDR3 sequence is 15 residues long. V lost 0 bases to trimming and J lost 4 bases; unmatched junction nucleotides: 4. The CDR3 protein is CASSLAGQGPYEQYF. The CDR3 nucleotides are TGTGCCAGCAGTTTAGCGGGACAGGGCCCATACGAGCAGTACTTC.

V gene TRBV20-1 combines with J gene TRBJ2-1, with D possibly being TRBD2 (5 bases). Trimming cost V 5 bases and J 1 base, with 15 bases left between them. The CDR3 length is 15 residues. CDR1 is DFQATT and CDR2 is SNEGSKA in the germline V gene (reference sequence). This CDR3 is CSAPAPGRSYNEQFF. In DNA, the CDR3 is TGCAGTGCTCCGGCCCCGGGAAGGTCCTACAATGAGCAGTTCTTC.

Notes on this clonotype: A much larger clone lies one base from this, so it may be a read error. This CDR3 is missing its conserved last phenylalanine or tryptophan, likely due to a read error. This chain joins TRBV29-1 and TRBJ1-5, with D perhaps TRBD1 (6 bases). V shed 6 bases and J shed 3 bases, with 12 bases lying between them. CDR1 SQVTM and CDR2 ANQGSEA come from the germline V gene. The CDR3 totals 13 residues. The CDR3, as DNA: TGCAGCGTCCGGGACAATTACAATCAGCCCCAGCATTCT. Amino acid sequence: CSVRDNYNQPQHS.

The chain employs TRBV6-1 and TRBJ2-1; D is undetermined. Trimming stripped 2 bases from V and 5 bases from J, with 7 bases between. CDR1 and CDR2 from the germline V gene are MNHNS and SASEGT. The CDR3 covers 13 residues. CDR3 in amino acids: CASSEQGHNEQFF. CDR3 DNA: TGTGCCAGCAGTGAACAAGGGCACAATGAGCAGTTCTTC.

The rearrangement uses TRBV27 and TRBJ2-5; TRBD2 aligns across 7 bases. The CDR3 is made up of 14 amino acids. Germline values: CDR1 MNHEY, CDR2 SMNVEV (reference sequence). After removal of 2 bases from V and 3 bases from J, the junction contained 3 bases not matched to a gene. Here the CDR3 DNA reads TGTGCCAGCAGTTTACGGGCGGGAGAAGAGACCCAGTACTTC. Amino acid sequence: CASSLRAGEETQYF.

This clonotype was seen repeatedly, ten times or more. The chain uses TRBV28 and TRBJ2-1; 14 bases agree with TRBD2. Per germline, CDR1 MDHEN and CDR2 SYDVKM. V was clipped by 6 bases and J by 7 bases; unmatched bases: 11. This CDR3 region has 17 residues. CDR3 coding DNA: TGTGCCAGCAGGGGGACTAGCGGGAGCGATTCGGGGAATGAGCAGTTCTTC. Translated, it gives CASRGTSGSDSGNEQFF.

The V and J genes are TRBV4-1 and TRBJ2-3; possible D gene TRBD1, 5 bases. V lost 0 bases and J 0 bases, leaving 10 bases between the germline ends. Germline V CDR1 and CDR2: MGHRA, YSYEKL. CDR3 length: 16 amino acids. CDR3 nucleotide sequence: TGCGCCAGCAGCCAAGATGGGGCGTGGAGCACAGATACGCAGTATTTT. This gives the protein CASSQDGAWSTDTQYF.

The chain combines TRBV28 with TRBJ2-1; D possibly matches TRBD1 or TRBD2 (5 bases each). V dropped 3 bases and J dropped 6 bases, with 18 bases sitting between them. Germline V CDR1 and CDR2: MDHEN, SYDVKM. This CDR3 has 16 residues. In DNA, the CDR3 is TGTGCCAGCAGTTTTGGGGCAGGCCTGGCGGGCAATGAGCAGTTCTTC. Translating gives CASSFGAGLAGNEQFF. Combining the CDR3 with reference TRBV28 and TRBJ2-1 gives the whole variable domain DVKVTQSSRYLVKRTGEKVFLECVQDMDHENMFWYRQDPGLGLRLIYFSYDVKMKEKGDIPEGYSVSREKKERFSLILESASTNQTSMYLCASSFGAGLAGNEQFFGPGTRLTVL.

This rearrangement joins TRBV6-6 to TRBJ2-5, with 10 bases identical to TRBD1. J was trimmed by 4 bases and V by 6 bases; bases with no gene match: 11. Germline CDR1 and CDR2: MNHNY and SVGAGI (reference sequence). CDR3 length equals 16 residues. This chain's CDR3 is CASRIPADRGRETQYF. CDR3 nucleotides: TGTGCCAGCAGAATCCCCGCAGACAGGGGGCGAGAGACCCAGTACTTC.

Points on this clonotype: Its ends do not fully match the called genes, so a read error is possible. The chain carries TRBV4-2 and TRBJ2-1, with unresolved D. Per germline, CDR1 LGHNA and CDR2 YNFKEQ. This CDR3 has 12 residues. CDR3 in DNA: TGTGCCAGTAGCCAAGACGGAAAGTTGCAGTGCTTC. This sequence encodes CASSQDGKLQCF.

This clonotype has a handful of counts. This chain connects TRBV3-1 to TRBJ2-7; a weak D match, TRBD2 (5 bases). CDR3 length: 14 residues. Trimming took 0 bases from V and 6 from J, leaving 12 bases between them. The germline V gene encodes CDR1 LGHDT and CDR2 YNNKEL (reference sequence). The CDR3 DNA is TGTGCCAGCAGCCAAGATCGGATCCGGGGCGAGCAGTACTTC. As protein: CASSQDRIRGEQYF.

This chain connects TRBV6-5 to TRBJ1-6; perhaps TRBD1 as D (6 bases). Trimming took off 5 bases at V and 9 bases at J, with 14 bases between the two ends. The CDR3 totals 14 residues. CDR1 and CDR2 (germline): MNHEY, SVGAGI. CDR3 in amino acids: CASSPQGFGSPLHF. For the CDR3, the DNA is TGTGCCAGCAGTCCACAGGGTTTTGGTTCACCCCTCCACTTT.

The chain links TRBV3-1 to TRBJ2-3; D not resolved. Trimming took off 4 bases at V and 0 bases at J, with 14 bases between the two ends. CDR1 is LGHDT, CDR2 YNNKEL, per germline (reference sequence). The CDR3 is made up of 16 amino acids. The CDR3 sequence is CASSREQLSSTDTQYF. The DNA for the CDR3 is TGTGCCAGCAGCCGCGAACAACTTTCTAGCACAGATACGCAGTATTTT.

This clonotype was counted at least ten times. The V gene is TRBV4-3, the J gene TRBJ1-4; TRBD1 agrees at 7 bases. This CDR3 spans 17 amino acids. The germline V gene encodes CDR1 LGHNA and CDR2 YSLEER. Unmatched junction bases numbered 7, after V lost 1 base and J lost 2 bases. The CDR3 spells CASSQGRRGLTNEKLFF. The CDR3 coding sequence is TGCGCCAGCAGCCAAGGCCGGAGGGGGCTCACTAATGAAAAACTGTTTTTT.

This clonotype was counted only a few times. CDR3 bases: TGTGCCAGCAGCGGCAAGACAGGGAGCTCCTACAATGAGCAGTTCTTC. Protein product: CASSGKTGSSYNEQFF. The rearrangement uses TRBV9 and TRBJ2-1, with 7 bases aligning to TRBD1. Germline assignment: CDR1 SGDLS and CDR2 YYNGEE. V lost 3 bases to trimming and J lost 0 bases; unmatched junction nucleotides: 6. This CDR3 comprises 16 residues.

This clonotype was recorded many times. This CDR3 reads CASSLVNGSPYGYTF. As DNA, the CDR3 is TGTGCCAGCAGCTTAGTAAACGGCAGTCCTTATGGCTACACCTTC. The chain has TRBV7-2 and TRBJ1-2; D is unresolved. Germline V gene data show CDR1 as SGHTA and CDR2 as FQGNSA. There are 15 residues in the CDR3. With 1 base removed from V and 5 bases from J, the gap between germline ends came to 14 bases.

The chain joins TRBV30 to TRBJ2-7, with D possibly being TRBD1 (6 bases). The CDR3 has 11 amino acids. Deletions cut 5 bases from V and 1 base from J, with 6 bases between. The germline V gene has CDR1 GTSNPN and CDR2 SVGIG (reference sequence). CDR3 bases: TGTGCCTGGCAGGGGTCCTACGAGCAGTACTTC. Amino acids: CAWQGSYEQYF.

This clonotype occurred many times. The chain joins TRBV9 to TRBJ1-2, with a tentative D call TRBD1 (5 bases). V lost 7 bases, J lost 8 bases, and 30 bases lay in between. Germline V gives CDR1 SGDLS, CDR2 YYNGEE. The CDR3 is 17 residues long. The CDR3 region has the DNA TGTGCCAGCTCTGAGAATGCGCGGAGAGCTCCTAGGGGAGGCTACACCTTC. It encodes CASSENARRAPRGGYTF.

This clonotype was seen more than once but under ten times. The chain recombines TRBV11-1 with TRBJ2-1; 7 nucleotides match TRBD2. Germline V CDR1 and CDR2: SGHAT, FQDESV (reference sequence). CDR3 size: 16 residues. V gave up 6 bases and J gave up 2 bases; unmatched junction bases: 10. The CDR3 spells CASRDPTSSAYNEQFF. In DNA form, the CDR3 reads TGTGCCAGCAGAGATCCGACTAGCAGCGCCTACAATGAGCAGTTCTTC.